This record concerns one T cell receptor (beta chain) sequence. Via MiXCR, TCRdb re-called the RT-PCR reads, giving one row per CDR3 protein. The table shows about 680,000 distinct CDR3 sequences, with 13% to 15% occurring only once. This CDR3 spans 14 amino acids. Germline CDR1 reads GTSNPN; CDR2 reads SVGIG (reference sequence). Losses at the gene ends were 8 bases for V and 1 base for J; bases not matched to a gene: 6. This TCR was sampled from a female donor in good health, serving as a healthy control. Sequencing was done on a sample of memory CD4+ T cells from blood. The rearrangement joins TRBV30 to TRBJ2-2; the match to TRBD1 covers 8 bases. The CDR3 here is CARDRGLNTGELFF. The CDR3, as DNA: TGTGCCAGAGACAGGGGTTTGAACACCGGGGAGCTGTTTTTT.